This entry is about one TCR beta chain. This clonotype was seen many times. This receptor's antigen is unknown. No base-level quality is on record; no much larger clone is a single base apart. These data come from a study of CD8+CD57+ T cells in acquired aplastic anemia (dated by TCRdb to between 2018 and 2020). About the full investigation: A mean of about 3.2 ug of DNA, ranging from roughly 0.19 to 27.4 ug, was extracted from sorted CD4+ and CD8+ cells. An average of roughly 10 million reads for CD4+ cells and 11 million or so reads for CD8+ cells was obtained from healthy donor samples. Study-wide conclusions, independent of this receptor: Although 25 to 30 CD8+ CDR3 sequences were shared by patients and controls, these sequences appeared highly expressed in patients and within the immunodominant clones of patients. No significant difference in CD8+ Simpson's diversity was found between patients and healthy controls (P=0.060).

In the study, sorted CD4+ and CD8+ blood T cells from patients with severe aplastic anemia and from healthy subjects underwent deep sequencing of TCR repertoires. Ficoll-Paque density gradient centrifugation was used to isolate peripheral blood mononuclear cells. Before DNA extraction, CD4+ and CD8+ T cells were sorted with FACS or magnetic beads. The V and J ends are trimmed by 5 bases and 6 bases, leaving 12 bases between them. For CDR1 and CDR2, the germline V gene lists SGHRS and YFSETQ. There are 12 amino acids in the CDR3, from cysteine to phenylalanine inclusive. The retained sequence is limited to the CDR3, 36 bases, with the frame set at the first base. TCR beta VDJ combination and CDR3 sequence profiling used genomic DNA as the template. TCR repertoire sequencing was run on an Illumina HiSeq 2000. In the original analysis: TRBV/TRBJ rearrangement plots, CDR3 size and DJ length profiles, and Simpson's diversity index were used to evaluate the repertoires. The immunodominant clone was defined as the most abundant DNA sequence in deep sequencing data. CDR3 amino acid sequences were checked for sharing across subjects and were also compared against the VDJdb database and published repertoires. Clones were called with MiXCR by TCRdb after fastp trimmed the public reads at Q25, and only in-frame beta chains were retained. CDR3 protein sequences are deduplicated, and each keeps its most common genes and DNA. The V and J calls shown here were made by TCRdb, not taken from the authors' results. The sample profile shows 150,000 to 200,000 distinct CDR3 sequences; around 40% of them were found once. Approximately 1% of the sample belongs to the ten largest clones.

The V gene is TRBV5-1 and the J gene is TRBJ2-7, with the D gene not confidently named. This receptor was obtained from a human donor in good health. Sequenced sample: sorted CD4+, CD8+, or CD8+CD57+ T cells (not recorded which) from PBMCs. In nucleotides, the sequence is TGCGCCAGCAGACAAGGGCAGTCCGAGCAGTACTTC. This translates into CASRQGQSEQYF.